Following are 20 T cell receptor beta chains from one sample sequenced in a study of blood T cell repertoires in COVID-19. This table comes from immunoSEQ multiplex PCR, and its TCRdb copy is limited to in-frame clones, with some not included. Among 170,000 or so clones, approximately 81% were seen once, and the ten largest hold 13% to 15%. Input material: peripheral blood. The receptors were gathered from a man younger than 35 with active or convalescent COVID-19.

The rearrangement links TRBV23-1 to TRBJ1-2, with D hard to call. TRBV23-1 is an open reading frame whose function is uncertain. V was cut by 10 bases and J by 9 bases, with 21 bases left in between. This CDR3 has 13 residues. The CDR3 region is CAKPTPPGESYTF. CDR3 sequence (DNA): TGCGCCAAACCGACTCCCCCCGGGGAGAGCTACACCTTC.

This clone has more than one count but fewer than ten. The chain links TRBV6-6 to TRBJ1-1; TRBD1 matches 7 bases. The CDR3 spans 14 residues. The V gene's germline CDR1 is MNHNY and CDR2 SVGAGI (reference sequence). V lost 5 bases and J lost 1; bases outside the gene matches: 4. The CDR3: CASSHRGENTEAFF. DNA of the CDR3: TGTGCCAGCAGTCACAGGGGTGAGAACACTGAAGCTTTCTTT.

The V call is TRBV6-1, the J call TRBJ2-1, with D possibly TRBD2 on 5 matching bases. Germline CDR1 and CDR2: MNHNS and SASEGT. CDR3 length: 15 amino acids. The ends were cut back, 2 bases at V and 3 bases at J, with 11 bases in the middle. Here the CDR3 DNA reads TGTGCCAGCAGTGAACGTACTAGTTACTACAATGAGCAGTTCTTC. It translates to CASSERTSYYNEQFF.

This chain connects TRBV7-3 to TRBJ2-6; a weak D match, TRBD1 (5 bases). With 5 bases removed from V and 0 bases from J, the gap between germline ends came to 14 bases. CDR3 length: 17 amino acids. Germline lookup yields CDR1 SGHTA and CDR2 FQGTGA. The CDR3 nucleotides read TGTGCCAGCAGCCTGGGGCCTCCAAACTCTGGGGCCAACGTCCTGACTTTC. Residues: CASSLGPPNSGANVLTF.

The CDR3 is CASSGLSGNTEAFF. The DNA for the CDR3 is TGTGCCAGCAGTGGACTTTCGGGGAACACTGAAGCTTTCTTT. The chain has TRBV2 and TRBJ1-1, with no clear D. Germline CDR1 is SNHLY and CDR2 is FYNNEI. This CDR3 has 14 residues. V gave up 4 bases and J gave up 1 base, with 10 bases separating them.

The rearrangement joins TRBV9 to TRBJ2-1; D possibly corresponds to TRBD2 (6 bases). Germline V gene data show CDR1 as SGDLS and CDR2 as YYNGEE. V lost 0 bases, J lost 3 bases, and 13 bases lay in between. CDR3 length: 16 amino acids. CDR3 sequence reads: CASSVGRGALYNEQFF. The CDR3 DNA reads TGTGCCAGCAGCGTAGGGCGCGGGGCCCTCTACAATGAGCAGTTCTTC.

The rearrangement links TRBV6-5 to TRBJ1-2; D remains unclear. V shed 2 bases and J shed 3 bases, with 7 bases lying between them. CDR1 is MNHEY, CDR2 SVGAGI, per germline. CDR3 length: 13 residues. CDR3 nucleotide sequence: TGTGCCAGCAGTTACCGAGATTACTATGGCTACACCTTC. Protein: CASSYRDYYGYTF.

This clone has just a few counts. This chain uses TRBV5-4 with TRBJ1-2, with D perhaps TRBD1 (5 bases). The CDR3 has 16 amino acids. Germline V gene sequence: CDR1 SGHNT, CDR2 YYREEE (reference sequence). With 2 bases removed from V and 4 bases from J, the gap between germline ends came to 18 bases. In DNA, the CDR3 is TGTGCCAGCAGCTTAGCTCAGGGTCTACACCTCTATGGCTACACCTTC. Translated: CASSLAQGLHLYGYTF.

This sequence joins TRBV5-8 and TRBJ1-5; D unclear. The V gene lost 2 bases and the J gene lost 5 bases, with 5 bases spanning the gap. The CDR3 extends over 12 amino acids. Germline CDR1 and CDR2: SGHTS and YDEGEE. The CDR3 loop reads CASSFDYQPQHF. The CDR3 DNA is TGTGCCAGCAGCTTCGACTATCAGCCCCAGCATTTT.

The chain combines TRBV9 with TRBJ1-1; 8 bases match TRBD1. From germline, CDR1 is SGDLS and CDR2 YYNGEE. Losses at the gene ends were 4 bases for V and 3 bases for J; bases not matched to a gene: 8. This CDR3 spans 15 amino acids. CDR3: CASSPEQGGDTEAFF. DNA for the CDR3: TGTGCCAGCAGCCCTGAACAGGGGGGAGACACTGAAGCTTTCTTT. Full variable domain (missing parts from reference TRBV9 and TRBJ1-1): DSGVTQTPKHLITATGQRVTLRCSPRSGDLSVYWYQQSLDQGLQFLIQYYNGEERAKGNILERFSAQQFPDLHSELNLSSLELGDSALYFCASSPEQGGDTEAFFGQGTRLTVV.

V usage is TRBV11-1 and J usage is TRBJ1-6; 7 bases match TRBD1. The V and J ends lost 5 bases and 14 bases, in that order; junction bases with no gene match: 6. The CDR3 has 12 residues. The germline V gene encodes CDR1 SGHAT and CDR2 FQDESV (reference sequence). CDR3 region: CASSPRQGTLHF. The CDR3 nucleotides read TGTGCCAGCAGCCCCCGACAGGGAACCCTCCACTTT. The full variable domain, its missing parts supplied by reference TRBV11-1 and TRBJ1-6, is EAEVAQSPRYKITEKSQAVAFWCDPISGHATLYWYRQILGQGPELLVQFQDESVVDDSQLPKDRFSAERLKGVDSTLKIQPAELGDSAMYLCASSPRQGTLHFGNGTRLTVT.

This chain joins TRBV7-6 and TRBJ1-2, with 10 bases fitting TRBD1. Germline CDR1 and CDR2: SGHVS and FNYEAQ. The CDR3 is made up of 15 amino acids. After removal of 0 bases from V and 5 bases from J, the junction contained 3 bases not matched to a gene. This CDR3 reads CASSLAGQGGYGYTF. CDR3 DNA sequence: TGTGCCAGCAGCTTAGCCGGACAGGGGGGTTATGGCTACACCTTC.

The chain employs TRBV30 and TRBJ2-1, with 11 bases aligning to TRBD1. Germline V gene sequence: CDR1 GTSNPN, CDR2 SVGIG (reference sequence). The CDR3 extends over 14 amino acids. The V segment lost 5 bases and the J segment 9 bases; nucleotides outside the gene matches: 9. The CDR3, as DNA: TGTGCCTGGGAAGCCGGGACAGGGGGAGGTGAGCAGTTCTTC. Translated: CAWEAGTGGGEQFF.

Here the CDR3 reads CASSRGLAGEGNEQFF. Here the CDR3 DNA reads TGTGCCAGCAGCCGGGGACTAGCGGGAGAGGGTAATGAGCAGTTCTTC. V usage is TRBV5-4 and J usage is TRBJ2-1, with 14 nucleotides matching TRBD2. CDR1 and CDR2 (germline): SGHNT, YYREEE (reference sequence). The CDR3 extends over 16 amino acids. The V segment lost 4 bases and the J segment 7 bases; nucleotides outside the gene matches: 7.

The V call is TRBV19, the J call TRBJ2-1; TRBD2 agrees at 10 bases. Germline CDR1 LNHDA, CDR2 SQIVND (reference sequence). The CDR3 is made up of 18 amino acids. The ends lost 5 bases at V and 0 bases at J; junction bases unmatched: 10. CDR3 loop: CASSPGTSVLSSYNEQFF. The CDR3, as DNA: TGTGCCAGTAGTCCTGGGACTAGCGTTCTCAGCTCCTACAATGAGCAGTTCTTC.

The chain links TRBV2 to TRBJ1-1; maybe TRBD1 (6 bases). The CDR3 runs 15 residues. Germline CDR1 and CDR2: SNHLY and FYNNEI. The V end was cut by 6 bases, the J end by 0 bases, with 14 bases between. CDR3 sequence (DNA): TGTGCCAGCAGCCGCCAGACAGGCTTGAACACTGAAGCTTTCTTT. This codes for CASSRQTGLNTEAFF. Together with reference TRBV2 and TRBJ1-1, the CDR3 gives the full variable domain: EPEVTQTPSHQVTQMGQEVILRCVPISNHLYFYWYRQILGQKVEFLVSFYNNEISEKSEIFDDQFSVERPDGSNFTLKIRSTKLEDSAMYFCASSRQTGLNTEAFFGQGTRLTVV.

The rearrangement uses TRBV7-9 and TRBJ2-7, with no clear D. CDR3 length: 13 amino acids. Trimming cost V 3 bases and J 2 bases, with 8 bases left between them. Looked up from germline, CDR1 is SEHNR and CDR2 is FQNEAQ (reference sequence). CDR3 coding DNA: TGTGCCAGCAGCTTCGGTCCTCCCTACGAGCAGTACTTC. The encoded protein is CASSFGPPYEQYF.

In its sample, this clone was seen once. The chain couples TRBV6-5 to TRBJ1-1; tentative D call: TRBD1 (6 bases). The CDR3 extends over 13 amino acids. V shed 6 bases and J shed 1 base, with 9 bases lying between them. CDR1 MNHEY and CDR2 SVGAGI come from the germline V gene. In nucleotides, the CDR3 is TGTGCCAGCAGGGACAGTTCGAACACTGAAGCTTTCTTT. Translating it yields CASRDSSNTEAFF.

The CDR3, as DNA: TGTGCCAGTAGCCCTGGGGCCAGGGCTCGGCCTGAAGCTTTCTTT. Its protein is CASSPGARARPEAFF. The chain employs TRBV19 and TRBJ1-1; D is possibly TRBD1 (5 bases). The CDR3 has 15 amino acids. V was trimmed by 6 bases and J by 6 bases, leaving 20 bases between them. CDR1 is LNHDA, CDR2 SQIVND, per germline (reference sequence).

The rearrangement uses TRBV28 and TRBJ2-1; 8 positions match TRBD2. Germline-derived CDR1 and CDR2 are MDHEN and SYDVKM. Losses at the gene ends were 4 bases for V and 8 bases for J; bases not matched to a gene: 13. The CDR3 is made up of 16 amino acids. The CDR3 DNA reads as TGTGCCAGCAGTTCTAGGATAGCGGGAAGGCTCGATGAGCAGTTCTTC. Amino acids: CASSSRIAGRLDEQFF. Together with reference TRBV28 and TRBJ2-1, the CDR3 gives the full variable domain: DVKVTQSSRYLVKRTGEKVFLECVQDMDHENMFWYRQDPGLGLRLIYFSYDVKMKEKGDIPEGYSVSREKKERFSLILESASTNQTSMYLCASSSRIAGRLDEQFFGPGTRLTVL.